The rows below give T cell receptor beta chains drawn from one sample of a study of beta chain features in type 1 diabetes. Repertoires were generated with immunoSEQ multiplex PCR, while TCRdb's copy carries only in-frame clones and drops some. The sample holds roughly 260,000 clones, over 20% seen once. Sequenced input: naive CD4+ T cells from blood. These receptors originate from a woman in her forties with type 1 diabetes. The CDR3 runs from the conserved cysteine through the conserved F or W. A D gene is named only where the DNA matches it firmly.

D gene,V gene,CDR3 length,J gene,CDR3 protein
-,TRBV27,14,TRBJ2-1,CASSPRVGPNEQFF
TRBD2,TRBV6-6,16,TRBJ2-5,CASSYSAGGPRETQYF
TRBD1,TRBV9,15,TRBJ1-2,CASSVRDREGYGYTF
TRBD1,TRBV25-1,15,TRBJ2-3,CASSESGGRKDTQYF
-,TRBV6-6,15,TRBJ1-5,CASSYIIASNQPQHF
-,TRBV5-6,13,TRBJ1-1,CASSLEGVTEAFF
-,TRBV7-3,13,TRBJ1-1,CASSVQLNTEAFF
-,TRBV6-6,13,TRBJ1-1,CASSSRQNTEAFF
TRBD2,TRBV30,13,TRBJ2-5,CASSMGTRETQYF
TRBD1,TRBV9,12,TRBJ2-7,CASSLDRGEQYF
-,TRBV25-1,15,TRBJ1-1,CASSYAGEGDTEAFF
-,TRBV9,16,TRBJ2-1,CASSVTGGMSYNEQFF
TRBD1,TRBV29-1,10,TRBJ1-1,CSARQGGAFF
-,TRBV9,13,TRBJ2-3,CASSVSVTDTQYF
TRBD2,TRBV4-3,16,TRBJ2-5,CASSQNTGGGGETQYF
-,TRBV7-9,13,TRBJ1-1,CASSLLTGTEAFF
-,TRBV15,12,TRBJ1-5,CATSRANQPQHF
TRBD2,TRBV15,18,TRBJ2-7,CATSRDLRLAGTKGEQYF
TRBD1,TRBV18,14,TRBJ2-5,CASSLRTGERTQYF
-,TRBV5-4,12,TRBJ2-3,CASSLQEDTQYF
TRBD2,TRBV5-1,15,TRBJ2-2,CASRGLAVNTGELFF
-,TRBV4-2,13,TRBJ1-2,CASSQDRDKGYTF
TRBD2,TRBV10-3,13,TRBJ2-2,CANGLEGTGELFF
-,TRBV5-4,15,TRBJ2-5,CASRSTVGAQETQYF
-,TRBV4-2,17,TRBJ2-6,CASSQGLIVSGANVLTF